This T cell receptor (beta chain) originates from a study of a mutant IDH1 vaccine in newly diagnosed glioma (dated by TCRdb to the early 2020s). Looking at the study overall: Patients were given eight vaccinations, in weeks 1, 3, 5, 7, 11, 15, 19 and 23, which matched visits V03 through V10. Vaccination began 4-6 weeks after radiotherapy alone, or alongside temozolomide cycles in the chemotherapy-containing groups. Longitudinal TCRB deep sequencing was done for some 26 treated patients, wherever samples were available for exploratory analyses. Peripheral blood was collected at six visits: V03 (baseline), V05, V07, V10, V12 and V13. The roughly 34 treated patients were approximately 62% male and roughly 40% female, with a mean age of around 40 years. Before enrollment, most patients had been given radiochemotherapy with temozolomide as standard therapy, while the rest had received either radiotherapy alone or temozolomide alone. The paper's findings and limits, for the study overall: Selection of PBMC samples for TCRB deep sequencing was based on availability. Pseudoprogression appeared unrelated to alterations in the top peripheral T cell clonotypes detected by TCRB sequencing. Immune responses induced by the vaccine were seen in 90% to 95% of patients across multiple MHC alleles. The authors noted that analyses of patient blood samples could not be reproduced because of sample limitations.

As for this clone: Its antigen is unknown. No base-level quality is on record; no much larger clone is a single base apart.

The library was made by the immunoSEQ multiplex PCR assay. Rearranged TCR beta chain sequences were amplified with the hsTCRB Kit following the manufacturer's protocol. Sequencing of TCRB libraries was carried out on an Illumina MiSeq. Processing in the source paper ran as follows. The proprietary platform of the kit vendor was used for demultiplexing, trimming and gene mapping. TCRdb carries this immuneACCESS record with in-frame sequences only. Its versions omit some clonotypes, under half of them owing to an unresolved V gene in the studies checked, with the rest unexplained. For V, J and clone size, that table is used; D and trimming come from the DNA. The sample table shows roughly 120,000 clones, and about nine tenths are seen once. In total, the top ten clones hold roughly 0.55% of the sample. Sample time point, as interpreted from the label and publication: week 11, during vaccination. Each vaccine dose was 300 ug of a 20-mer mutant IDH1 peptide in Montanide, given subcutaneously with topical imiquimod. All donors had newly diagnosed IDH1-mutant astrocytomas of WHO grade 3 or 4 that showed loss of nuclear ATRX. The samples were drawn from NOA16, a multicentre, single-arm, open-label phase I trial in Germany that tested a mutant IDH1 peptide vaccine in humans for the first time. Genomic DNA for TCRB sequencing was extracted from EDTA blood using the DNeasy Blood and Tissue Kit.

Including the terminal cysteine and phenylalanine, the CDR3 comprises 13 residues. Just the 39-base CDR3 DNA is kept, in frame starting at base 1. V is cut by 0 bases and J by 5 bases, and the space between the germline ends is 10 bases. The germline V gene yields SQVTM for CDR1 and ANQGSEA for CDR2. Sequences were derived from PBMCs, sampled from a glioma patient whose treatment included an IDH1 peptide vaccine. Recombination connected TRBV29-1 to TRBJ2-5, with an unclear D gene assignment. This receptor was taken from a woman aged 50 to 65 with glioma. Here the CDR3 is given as CSVEDRAGETQYF. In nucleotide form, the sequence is TGCAGCGTTGAAGACCGGGCCGGGGAGACCCAGTACTTC.